Following are 30 T cell receptor beta chains from one sample sequenced in a study of immune reconstitution after stem cell transplant in scleroderma. TCRdb passed the RT-PCR reads through MiXCR, listing each CDR3 protein once. The data show fewer than 1,000 distinct CDR3 sequences, 9.4% seen once. This specimen was collected before or after autologous hematopoietic stem cell transplantation (not recorded which). These receptors were collected from a male donor with systemic sclerosis.

Within the sample, this clonotype is large (0.1 to 1%). The rearrangement joins TRBV20-1 to TRBJ2-4, with 11 nucleotides matching TRBD2. The J segment lost 12 bases and the V segment lost 5 bases, leaving 12 bases of the junction unmatched. The CDR3 is made up of 14 amino acids. Germline CDR1 reads DFQATT; CDR2 reads SNEGSKA (reference sequence). CDR3 nucleotide sequence: TGCAGTGCTCAGGGGGGCCTAGCGGGGGGTCCTCAGTACTTC. Residues: CSAQGGLAGGPQYF.

This clonotype is hyperexpanded within its sample. CDR3 sequence reads: CSARFPGQAYVKLFF. The CDR3 nucleotides are TGCAGTGCTAGATTTCCAGGACAGGCGTATGTAAAACTGTTTTTT. This chain connects TRBV20-1 to TRBJ1-4; 7 bases are a match to TRBD1. Trimming at V came to 2 bases and at J to 10 bases, leaving 13 bases not matched to a gene. The CDR3 extends over 15 amino acids. Germline-derived CDR1 and CDR2 are DFQATT and SNEGSKA (reference sequence).

In this sample, this clonotype is medium-sized. The gene calls are TRBV20-1 and TRBJ2-3, with TRBD2 matching 11 bases. Germline lookup yields CDR1 DFQATT and CDR2 SNEGSKA (reference sequence). Germline trimming cut 1 base from V and 0 bases from J; bases unmatched to any gene: 18. The CDR3 is 21 amino acids. CDR3 sequence (DNA): TGCAGTGCTAGAGGCCCCTTTGAACTAGCGGGGGTAATTGTGAGCACAGATACGCAGTATTTT. It specifies CSARGPFELAGVIVSTDTQYF.

By sample fraction, this clonotype is medium-sized. The chain has TRBV18 and TRBJ2-7; 11 bases are a match to TRBD1. Germline assignment: CDR1 KGHSH and CDR2 LQKENI. J was trimmed by 3 bases and V by 3 bases; bases with no gene match: 4. The CDR3 contains 15 residues. CDR3 loop: CASSPAGTGGYEQYF. The CDR3 nucleotides are TGTGCCAGCTCACCGGCCGGGACAGGGGGCTACGAGCAGTACTTC.

By sample share, this clonotype is medium-sized. The rearrangement uses TRBV20-1 and TRBJ2-4; 7 bases match TRBD1. Germline CDR1 reads DFQATT; CDR2 reads SNEGSKA (reference sequence). The CDR3 totals 15 residues. Trimming removed 6 bases from V and 4 bases from J; junction bases left unmatched: 12. CDR3 sequence reads: CSARFETGTKNIQYF. DNA of the CDR3: TGCAGTGCCCGGTTCGAGACAGGGACAAAAAACATTCAGTACTTC.

By share, this clonotype counts as large. This rearrangement joins TRBV20-1 to TRBJ2-4; 11 bases agree with TRBD2. The germline V gene has CDR1 DFQATT and CDR2 SNEGSKA (reference sequence). CDR3 length equals 17 residues. The V and J ends lost 2 bases and 6 bases, in that order; junction bases with no gene match: 12. The CDR3 spells CSARPDTRLAGLNIQYF. CDR3 sequence (DNA): TGCAGTGCTAGACCTGACACCCGACTAGCGGGGCTAAACATTCAGTACTTC.

This clonotype ranks as medium-sized. The chain joins TRBV7-8 to TRBJ2-1; 15 bases map to TRBD2. Trimming took 6 bases from V and 10 from J; bases not matched to a gene: 10. Germline CDR1 reads SGHVS; CDR2 reads FQNEAQ. The CDR3 length is 16 residues. DNA for the CDR3: TGTGCCAGCAGACCACGGACTAGCGGGGGGGCGGAAGAGCAGTTCTTC. Encoded protein: CASRPRTSGGAEEQFF.

This clonotype is categorized as medium-sized. The chain couples TRBV7-8 to TRBJ2-3, with D possibly called TRBD1 or TRBD2 (5 bases each). With 1 base removed from V and 1 base from J, the gap between germline ends came to 12 bases. Germline V gene lookup returns CDR1 SGHVS and CDR2 FQNEAQ. The CDR3 loop spans 16 amino acids. The CDR3 sequence: CASSLVGAPGTDTQYF. CDR3 DNA sequence: TGTGCCAGCAGCTTAGTCGGGGCTCCGGGCACAGATACGCAGTATTTT.

The chain recombines TRBV19 with TRBJ2-3; D not certain. The CDR3 consists of 12 residues. V shed 6 bases and J shed 6 bases, with 10 bases lying between them. Germline V lookup: CDR1 LNHDA, CDR2 SQIVND (reference sequence). CDR3 bases: TGTGCCAGTAGATCCGGTGCGGATACGCAGTATTTT. Translated: CASRSGADTQYF.

This clonotype is labeled as medium-sized. V usage is TRBV12-3 or TRBV12-4 and J usage is TRBJ2-7; D not resolved. The CDR3 loop spans 11 amino acids. The ends were cut back, 3 bases at V and 4 bases at J, with 4 bases in the middle. CDR3 region: CASSFRYEQYF. CDR3 DNA: TGTGCCAGCAGTTTTCGATACGAGCAGTACTTC.

This clonotype is judged medium-sized. The chain is built from TRBV5-1 and TRBJ2-1; a possible D gene is TRBD2 (6 bases). V shed 4 bases and J shed 0 bases, with 14 bases lying between them. Germline CDR1 and CDR2: SGHRS and YFSETQ. This CDR3 has 16 amino acids. The chain's CDR3 is CASSGAGNPSYNEQFF. Written as DNA, the CDR3 is TGCGCCAGCAGCGGGGCGGGGAATCCCTCCTACAATGAGCAGTTCTTC. Drawing the rest from reference TRBV5-1 and TRBJ2-1, the complete variable domain is KAGVTQTPRYLIKTRGQQVTLSCSPISGHRSVSWYQQTPGQGLQFLFEYFSETQRNKGNFPGRFSGRQFSNSRSEMNVSTLELGDSALYLCASSGAGNPSYNEQFFGPGTRLTVL.

By proportion, this clonotype is large (0.1 to 1%). The chain recombines TRBV20-1 with TRBJ1-1; a possible D gene is TRBD1 (5 bases). V lost 3 bases to trimming and J lost 5 bases, with 22 bases between them. Germline V CDR1 and CDR2: DFQATT, SNEGSKA (reference sequence). The CDR3 is 16 amino acids. The CDR3 nucleotides are TGCAGTGCTAGGAGGCGGGCCCGGACATGGGGAACTGAAGCTTTCTTT. It is translated as CSARRRARTWGTEAFF.

In its sample, this clonotype ranks as medium-sized. The rearrangement links TRBV5-1 to TRBJ1-1; D is unresolved. The CDR3 contains 15 residues. Trimming took off 4 bases at V and 1 base at J, with 14 bases between the two ends. Germline loops: CDR1 SGHRS, CDR2 YFSETQ. The CDR3 DNA is TGCGCCAGCAGCGCAAGGACCCGCCCGAACACTGAAGCTTTCTTT. Translating it yields CASSARTRPNTEAFF. The full variable domain, completed using reference TRBV5-1 and TRBJ1-1, is KAGVTQTPRYLIKTRGQQVTLSCSPISGHRSVSWYQQTPGQGLQFLFEYFSETQRNKGNFPGRFSGRQFSNSRSEMNVSTLELGDSALYLCASSARTRPNTEAFFGQGTRLTVV.

By frequency in the sample, this clonotype is medium-sized. The CDR3 coding sequence is TGCAGTGCTCCATTTAAACAGGGGGTGAAGGGTGGCTACACCTTC. Translating it yields CSAPFKQGVKGGYTF. The J gene is TRBJ1-2, the V gene TRBV20-1; 8 bases align to TRBD1. CDR1 is DFQATT and CDR2 is SNEGSKA in the germline V gene (reference sequence). The CDR3 runs 15 residues. The V and J ends lost 5 bases and 7 bases, in that order; junction bases with no gene match: 15.

In this sample, this clonotype is large. The chain uses TRBV2 and TRBJ2-1; D might be TRBD1 or TRBD2, each matching 6 bases. Trimming shortened V by 8 bases and J by 0 bases, and 14 bases separated the two germline ends. CDR3 size: 15 residues. From germline, CDR1 is SNHLY and CDR2 FYNNEI. CDR3 sequence: CASQLEGDSYNEQFF. CDR3 coding DNA: TGTGCCAGCCAGTTGGAGGGGGACTCCTACAATGAGCAGTTCTTC. Supplemented by reference TRBV2 and TRBJ2-1, the full variable domain reads EPEVTQTPSHQVTQMGQEVILRCVPISNHLYFYWYRQILGQKVEFLVSFYNNEISEKSEIFDDQFSVERPDGSNFTLKIRSTKLEDSAMYFCASQLEGDSYNEQFFGPGTRLTVL.

By frequency in the sample, this clonotype is medium-sized (0.01 to 0.1%). The V gene is TRBV20-1, the J gene TRBJ1-5; no reliable D call. Germline-derived CDR1 and CDR2 are DFQATT and SNEGSKA (reference sequence). This CDR3 is 13 amino acids long. The V gene lost 1 base and the J gene lost 0 bases, with 4 bases spanning the gap. The CDR3 nucleotides read TGCAGTGCTAGAGGACATAGCAATCAGCCCCAGCATTTT. Protein product: CSARGHSNQPQHF.

This clonotype is categorized as medium-sized. The chain combines TRBV20-1 with TRBJ2-7, with 10 nucleotides matching TRBD2. The CDR3 is made up of 16 amino acids. The V and J ends lost 3 bases and 2 bases, in that order; junction bases with no gene match: 10. The germline V gene encodes CDR1 DFQATT and CDR2 SNEGSKA (reference sequence). For the CDR3, the DNA is TGCAGTGCTAGCCCTCCTAGCGGGGGCGTTCCCTACGAGCAGTACTTC. Translation gives CSASPPSGGVPYEQYF.

The genes are TRBV4-2 and TRBJ2-3; D may be TRBD2 (5 bases). This CDR3 spans 19 amino acids. Germline V gives CDR1 LGHNA, CDR2 YNFKEQ. Trimming left V 0 bases short and J 4 bases short, with 23 bases between. The CDR3 DNA follows: TGTGCCAGCAGCCAAGAGAGGGCGATCCCTCTTAGACAATCAGATACGCAGTATTTT. Encoded protein: CASSQERAIPLRQSDTQYF.

In its sample, this clonotype ranks as medium-sized. J is TRBJ1-1 and V is TRBV20-1; D possibly corresponds to TRBD1 (5 bases). Germline V gene data show CDR1 as DFQATT and CDR2 as SNEGSKA (reference sequence). CDR3 length: 12 amino acids. The germline V and J ends were trimmed by 5 bases and 5 bases, with 12 bases remaining between them. For the CDR3, the DNA is TGCAGTGCTGGGGCGCACCGGACTGAAGCTTTCTTT. It yields the protein CSAGAHRTEAFF.

This clonotype has only a few counts. The chain couples TRBV25-1 to TRBJ2-4; D remains unclear. Germline lookup yields CDR1 MGHDK and CDR2 SYGVNS. The ends were cut back, 1 base at V and 0 bases at J, with 13 bases in the middle. This CDR3 comprises 17 residues. CDR3 loop: CASSESRVEKAKNIQYF. The CDR3 bases are TGTGCCAGCAGTGAATCAAGGGTAGAGAAAGCCAAAAACATTCAGTACTTC. The full variable domain, in which reference TRBV25-1 and TRBJ2-4 provide the parts outside the CDR3, is EADIYQTPRYLVIGTGKKITLECSQTMGHDKMYWYQQDPGMELHLIHYSYGVNSTEKGDLSSESTVSRIRTEHFPLTLESARPSHTSQYLCASSESRVEKAKNIQYFGAGTRLSVL.

Regarding this clonotype: A much larger clone differs from this one at a single base, so this may be a read error. The rearrangement joins TRBV14 to TRBJ2-5; the D gene is possibly TRBD1 (5 bases). CDR3 length: 16 amino acids. Germline-derived CDR1 and CDR2 are SGHDN and FVKESK. CDR3 nucleotides: TGTGCCAGCAGCACCCGACAGCCAGGCATCCAAGAGACCCGGTACTTC. Translation: CASSTRQPGIQETRYF. Full variable domain (rest looked up from reference TRBV14 and TRBJ2-5): EAGVTQFPSHSVIEKGQTVTLRCDPISGHDNLYWYRRVMGKEIKFLLHFVKESKQDESGMPNNRFLAERTGGTYSTLKVQPAELEDSGVYFCASSTRQPGIQETRYFGPGTRLLVL.

This clonotype is medium-sized (0.01 to 0.1%) within its sample. V usage is TRBV7-9 and J usage is TRBJ1-1, with D unresolved. Deletions cut 1 base from V and 5 bases from J, with 5 bases between. The CDR3 runs to 12 residues. Germline assignment: CDR1 SEHNR and CDR2 FQNEAQ (reference sequence). The CDR3 DNA sequence: TGTGCCAGCAGCTTAGGGTTTACTGAAGCTTTCTTT. Amino acid sequence: CASSLGFTEAFF.

In its sample, this clonotype ranks as medium-sized. This CDR3 is CASRRGSSSYEQYF. The DNA for the CDR3 is TGTGCCAGCAGGAGGGGCTCCAGCTCCTACGAGCAGTACTTC. V and J are TRBV3-1 and TRBJ2-7; D is tentatively TRBD1 or TRBD2 (5 bases each). The germline V gene encodes CDR1 LGHDT and CDR2 YNNKEL (reference sequence). This CDR3 comprises 14 residues. The germline V and J ends were trimmed by 6 bases and 0 bases, with 12 bases remaining between them.

This clonotype is labeled large (0.1 to 1%). This chain uses TRBV12-3 or TRBV12-4 with TRBJ1-2; maybe TRBD1 (6 bases). The CDR3 is 12 amino acids. V shed 6 bases and J shed 12 bases, with 17 bases lying between them. The CDR3 DNA sequence: TGTGCCAGCAGAAGTAAGGGGGTTGGTGACACCTTC. Amino acid sequence: CASRSKGVGDTF.

The gene calls are TRBV5-1 and TRBJ2-7; possible D gene TRBD2, 6 bases. Germline V lookup: CDR1 SGHRS, CDR2 YFSETQ. Trimming shortened V by 4 bases and J by 5 bases, and 10 bases separated the two germline ends. This CDR3 has 12 residues. CDR3: CASSPGRNEQYF. The CDR3 region has the DNA TGCGCCAGCAGCCCAGGGAGGAACGAGCAGTACTTC.

The CDR3 DNA follows: TGTGCCAGCAGCCCCGGGTTAGCGAATTCACCCCTCCACTTT. The encoded protein is CASSPGLANSPLHF. The V and J genes are TRBV6-2 or TRBV6-3 and TRBJ1-6; no definite D call. From germline, CDR1 is MNHEY and CDR2 SVGEGT. This CDR3 has 14 residues. The V gene lost 6 bases and the J gene lost 7 bases, with 13 bases spanning the gap.

By proportion, this clonotype is medium-sized. The genes are TRBV11-2 and TRBJ2-2, with D perhaps TRBD1 (6 bases). V lost 5 bases, J lost 4 bases, and 17 bases lay in between. Germline loops: CDR1 SGHAT, CDR2 FQNNGV. The CDR3 extends over 16 amino acids. CDR3 loop: CASSRGQGSGTGELFF. DNA of the CDR3: TGTGCCAGCAGCCGTGGGCAGGGGAGTGGCACCGGGGAGCTGTTTTTT.

In its sample, this clonotype is medium-sized (0.01 to 0.1%). The V call is TRBV10-3, the J call TRBJ1-5, with 7 bases fitting TRBD1. With 11 bases clipped from V and 3 bases from J, the junction kept 13 bases outside the gene matches. Germline loops: CDR1 ENHRY, CDR2 SYGVKD. The CDR3 covers 15 residues. DNA for the CDR3: TGTGCCTCAAGGCCACCCGGGACAGACAATCAGCCCCAGCATTTT. It codes for CASRPPGTDNQPQHF.

The V and J genes are TRBV20-1 and TRBJ1-1; perhaps TRBD1 as D (5 bases). The CDR3 covers 13 residues. The germline V gene encodes CDR1 DFQATT and CDR2 SNEGSKA (reference sequence). V gave up 6 bases and J gave up 0 bases, with 11 bases separating them. CDR3 in DNA: TGCAGTGCCAAGCGGGGGTTGAACACTGAAGCTTTCTTT. Translation gives CSAKRGLNTEAFF.

Relative to its sample, this clonotype is large. The V gene is TRBV29-1, the J gene TRBJ2-3, with 11 bases fitting TRBD2. V shed 7 bases, J shed 3 bases, and the junction held 6 bases outside the gene matches. This CDR3 is built from 14 residues. Germline CDR1 reads SQVTM; CDR2 reads ANQGSEA. DNA of the CDR3: TGCAGCGCCCCCCTAGCGGGAGGAACAGATACGCAGTATTTT. It specifies CSAPLAGGTDTQYF.